This TCR beta chain was obtained from a study of regulatory T cells in long-lasting Graves disease. Study results and limitations: Patients with persistent disease showed a bias toward TRBV28, TRBJ1-2 and TRBJ2-5.

The sample's time point: newly diagnosed GD, antithyroid drugs for less than 3 months. Extracted PBMC RNA gave rise to the TCR library. This clonotype was seen at least ten times. Antigen: not known. CDR3 length: 15 amino acids. The trim removed 6 bases at V and 3 bases at J, leaving 8 bases unmatched. Germline values: CDR1 MNHNS, CDR2 SASEGT. HTBI primers from iRepertoire and Arm-PCR of CDR3 regions yielded the TCR beta libraries. Each CDR3 protein is one row after TCRdb ran MiXCR on the multiplex PCR reads. The table lists 250,000 or so distinct CDR3 sequences, around 20% of them singletons. The rearrangement uses TRBV6-1 and TRBJ1-5, with TRBD1 matching 7 bases. This TCR came from a female donor with Graves disease. Specimen: peripheral blood mononuclear cells (PBMCs), collected at new diagnosis, from a patient treated with antithyroid drugs. CDR3 loop: CASRPSTGVNQPQHF. CDR3 nucleotides: TGTGCCAGCAGACCAAGTACAGGGGTCAATCAGCCCCAGCATTTT.